Listed below are T cell receptor beta chains from one sample, sequenced in a study of T cells of healthy individuals. One entry per CDR3 protein results from TCRdb running MiXCR on the 5' RACE reads. The repertoire holds about 100,000 distinct CDR3 sequences, with under 20% as singletons. All receptors derive from a human donor in good health. CDR3s include the opening cysteine and the closing phenylalanine or tryptophan. The order of the fields is clone size, J gene, D gene, V gene, CDR3 protein, CDR3 DNA. A D gene is named only where the DNA matches it firmly. Clone size is not always given. Where it is, it says once, few, many or a class for expanded clones.

clone_size: NA
j_call: TRBJ1-1
d_call: TRBD1
v_call: TRBV3-1
cdr3_aa: CASSPWTGYSAFF
cdr3_nt: TGTGCCAGCAGCCCATGGACAGGCTATTCGGCTTTCTTT

clone_size: many
j_call: TRBJ2-1
d_call: NA
v_call: TRBV28
cdr3_aa: CASKGGYNEQFF
cdr3_nt: TGTGCCAGCAAAGGCGGCTACAATGAGCAGTTCTTC

clone_size: many
j_call: TRBJ2-3
d_call: NA
v_call: TRBV5-6
cdr3_aa: CASSSIDTQYF
cdr3_nt: TGTGCCAGCAGCTCAATTGATACGCAGTATTTT

clone_size: many
j_call: TRBJ1-2
d_call: NA
v_call: TRBV7-9
cdr3_aa: CASSSRQNNYGYTF
cdr3_nt: TGTGCCAGCAGCTCTAGACAGAATAACTATGGCTACACCTTC

clone_size: NA
j_call: TRBJ2-5
d_call: TRBD2
v_call: TRBV3-1
cdr3_aa: CASSPTSGGMETQYF
cdr3_nt: TGTGCCAGCAGTCCGACTAGCGGGGGTATGGAGACCCAGTACTTC

clone_size: few
j_call: TRBJ2-3
d_call: NA
v_call: TRBV28
cdr3_aa: CASSPRLGHADTQYF
cdr3_nt: TGTGCCAGCAGCCCAAGACTGGGTCACGCAGATACGCAGTATTTT

clone_size: NA
j_call: TRBJ2-3
d_call: NA
v_call: TRBV10-3
cdr3_aa: CAISDSSTDTQYF
cdr3_nt: TGTGCCATCAGTGATTCTAGCACAGATACGCAGTATTTT

clone_size: NA
j_call: TRBJ2-5
d_call: TRBD2
v_call: TRBV28
cdr3_aa: CASSLLAEWETQYF
cdr3_nt: TGTGCCAGCAGTCTACTAGCGGAGTGGGAGACCCAGTACTTC

clone_size: NA
j_call: TRBJ2-6
d_call: NA
v_call: TRBV20-1
cdr3_aa: CSAPPPPEGANVLTF
cdr3_nt: TGCAGTGCCCCTCCACCCCCGGAGGGGGCCAACGTCCTGACTTTC

clone_size: many
j_call: TRBJ2-3
d_call: TRBD2
v_call: TRBV3-1
cdr3_aa: CASSPRVAGGPGVTDTQYF
cdr3_nt: TGTGCCAGCAGCCCCCGGGTGGCGGGGGGGCCTGGAGTAACAGATACGCAGTATTTT

clone_size: NA
j_call: TRBJ1-1
d_call: NA
v_call: TRBV29-1
cdr3_aa: CSALVLADTEAFF
cdr3_nt: TGCAGCGCCCTGGTTCTAGCCGACACTGAAGCTTTCTTT

clone_size: many
j_call: TRBJ2-2
d_call: NA
v_call: TRBV11-2
cdr3_aa: CASSLEGGELFF
cdr3_nt: TGTGCCAGCAGCTTAGAAGGCGGGGAGCTGTTTTTT

clone_size: few
j_call: TRBJ2-1
d_call: TRBD2
v_call: TRBV5-4
cdr3_aa: CASSLPGLAVNEQFF
cdr3_nt: TGTGCCAGCAGCCTCCCGGGACTAGCGGTCAATGAGCAGTTCTTC

clone_size: many
j_call: TRBJ1-1
d_call: NA
v_call: TRBV18
cdr3_aa: CASSPNREGTEAFF
cdr3_nt: TGTGCCAGCTCACCCAACAGGGAAGGTACTGAAGCTTTCTTT

clone_size: NA
j_call: TRBJ1-1
d_call: NA
v_call: TRBV29-1
cdr3_aa: CSVAGTPNTEAFF
cdr3_nt: TGCAGCGTTGCCGGGACACCGAACACTGAAGCTTTCTTT

clone_size: few
j_call: TRBJ2-1
d_call: NA
v_call: TRBV3-1
cdr3_aa: CASSPLMGSSYNEQFF
cdr3_nt: TGTGCCAGCAGCCCCCTTATGGGAAGCTCCTACAATGAGCAGTTCTTC